Shown below are 8 T cell receptor beta chains from a single sample sequenced in a study of blood T cell repertoires in COVID-19. The repertoire was sequenced with immunoSEQ multiplex PCR; TCRdb's copy has only in-frame clones and lacks some. The data show about 26,000 clones, about 92% seen once. Sequencing input: peripheral blood. These receptors originate from a human donor in a cohort sampled during active COVID-19.

The V gene is TRBV11-2, the J gene TRBJ2-1; 12 bases match TRBD1. V dropped 5 bases and J dropped 7; count of bases not matched to a gene: 6. The CDR3 is 15 residues long. Germline-derived CDR1 and CDR2 are SGHAT and FQNNGV. For the CDR3, the DNA is TGTGCCAGCAGCGACCGGGACAGGGGGCGGAATGAGCAGTTCTTC. Protein product: CASSDRDRGRNEQFF.

The chain recombines TRBV5-1 with TRBJ1-4; no clear D. Trimming pared 2 bases from V and 4 bases from J, leaving 12 bases between. This CDR3 has 15 amino acids. The germline gives CDR1 SGHRS, CDR2 YFSETQ. The CDR3, as DNA: TGCGCCAGCAGCTTCACGGGATTAATTAATGAAAAACTGTTTTTT. Encoded protein: CASSFTGLINEKLFF.

The chain employs TRBV7-3 and TRBJ2-2; D is perhaps TRBD1 (5 bases). Trimming left V 3 bases short and J 7 bases short, with 24 bases between. The CDR3 has 18 amino acids. CDR1 is SGHTA, CDR2 FQGTGA, per germline. The CDR3 region is CASSFTPRTSEEGGELFF. As DNA, the CDR3 is TGTGCCAGCAGCTTTACCCCTCGGACATCCGAGGAAGGCGGGGAGCTGTTTTTT.

The chain couples TRBV9 to TRBJ1-2, with TRBD1 identical over 7 bases. V trimming: 8 bases; J trimming: 8 bases; junction bases outside the gene matches: 9. CDR1 is SGDLS, CDR2 YYNGEE, per germline. This CDR3 spans 12 amino acids. The CDR3 region is CASRDRAYGYTF. CDR3 coding DNA: TGTGCCAGTCGAGACAGGGCCTACGGCTACACCTTC.

The J gene is TRBJ2-1, the V gene TRBV18; perhaps TRBD2 as D (7 bases). From germline, CDR1 is KGHSH and CDR2 LQKENI. This CDR3 comprises 15 residues. V shed 5 bases and J shed 6 bases, with 17 bases lying between them. The CDR3 DNA reads TGTGCCAGCTCAGTACAGGGAGGGGGGTCCAATGAGCAGTTCTTC. Translating it yields CASSVQGGGSNEQFF.

This clone was recorded once. The chain carries TRBV28 and TRBJ2-7; 9 bases match TRBD1. The J segment lost 4 bases and the V segment lost 6 bases, leaving 10 bases of the junction unmatched. Per the germline V gene, CDR1 is MDHEN and CDR2 is SYDVKM. This CDR3 is 15 amino acids long. The CDR3 bases are TGTGCCAGCAGCCCTACCGGGACAGGGAGGTACGAGCAGTACGTC. This codes for CASSPTGTGRYEQYV.

The chain is built from TRBV7-8 and TRBJ1-6; TRBD1 matches at 7 bases. The CDR3 runs to 14 residues. Losses at the gene ends were 8 bases for V and 9 bases for J; bases not matched to a gene: 10. Germline loops: CDR1 SGHVS, CDR2 FQNEAQ. CDR3 nucleotides: TGTGCCAGCGGACAGGAAGGGCTACTTTCACCCCTCCACTTT. It translates to CASGQEGLLSPLHF.

The V and J genes are TRBV6-6 and TRBJ1-4; perhaps TRBD1 as D (5 bases). The V end lost 4 bases, the J end lost 6 bases, and 15 bases lay between the germline ends. The CDR3 contains 15 residues. CDR1 and CDR2 (germline): MNHNY, SVGAGI (reference sequence). The CDR3 region has the DNA TGTGCCAGCAGTTCGGACATCCCTTGGGATGAAAAACTGTTTTTT. This encodes CASSSDIPWDEKLFF.